This T cell receptor beta chain is from a study of cytomegalovirus exposure and HLA in healthy donors. Study-level results: A later analysis showed HLA-associated TCR beta chains outstripping equally common others in clonal expansion. A missense variant in DCLRE1C was later tied to TCR beta V- and J-gene trimming. Beyond CMV serostatus, there was no information to go on about immune exposure.

Germline-derived CDR1 and CDR2 are SGHDT and YYEEEE. The CDR3 has 16 residues. V was clipped by 4 bases and J by 7 bases; unmatched bases: 12. 60 Vbeta and 13 Jbeta primers were used in PCR. Repertoires were generated with immunoSEQ multiplex PCR, while TCRdb's copy carries only in-frame clones and drops some. This table has 150,000 to 200,000 clones, 78% appearing once. Comments on this clone: Its antigen is not known.

Sequencing used PBMCs. This TCR was recovered from a woman in her 30s in good health and CMV-seropositive. The rearrangement links TRBV5-6 to TRBJ1-4; 8 nucleotides align to TRBD1. DNA for the CDR3: TGTGCCAGCAGCAATAAAAGAGGACAGGGTGGTGAAAAACTGTTTTTT. Its translation is CASSNKRGQGGEKLFF. The whole variable domain, remainder taken from reference TRBV5-6 and TRBJ1-4, is DAGVTQSPTHLIKTRGQQVTLRCSPKSGHDTVSWYQQALGQGPQFIFQYYEEEERQRGNFPDRFSGHQFPNYSSELNVNALLLGDSALYLCASSNKRGQGGEKLFFGSGTQLSVL.